What follows is one T cell receptor beta chain and its context. Participants came from some 26 US areas, aged about 18 to 100 years. Cohort placement rested on clinical history that participants reported themselves. V lost 3 bases and J 0 bases, leaving 11 bases between the germline ends. This CDR3 contains 15 residues. CDR1 is LNHDA and CDR2 is SQIVND in the germline V gene (reference sequence). Data came from immunoSEQ multiplex PCR; TCRdb stores just in-frame clones and leaves some out. Found here are some 200,000 clones, about 87% of them singletons; the top ten hold around 2.6%. The entry originates in a study of blood T cell repertoires in COVID-19. In the study overall: COVID-19 samples, acute and convalescent, were from the United States, Italy and Spain. The cDNA or gDNA used as material had been derived from T cells, B-cell-depleted T cells, or PBMCs.

This rearrangement joins TRBV19 to TRBJ1-1, with D unclear. The material sequenced was PBMCs or T cells enriched from blood (not recorded which). The receptor was derived from a woman between 25 and 40 years old who had recovered from COVID-19. The CDR3 protein is CASSMSPELNTEAFF. The DNA of the CDR3 is TGTGCCAGTAGTATGTCTCCGGAGCTGAACACTGAAGCTTTCTTT.